The 16 T cell receptor beta chains presented below share a single source sample, sequenced in a study of T cells in Graves' hyperthyroidism and ophthalmopathy. RNA transcripts were the template for amplifying TCR beta CDR3 regions. HTBI primers were employed in a first-round RT-PCR of the TCR CDR3. MiXCR, run by TCRdb on the multiplex PCR reads, gives a single entry per CDR3 protein. The repertoire holds 300,000 to 500,000 distinct CDR3 sequences, with around 15% as singletons. The specimen sequenced was blood. All receptors come from a man aged 45-65 years with Graves' ophthalmopathy.

There are a few counts of this clonotype. The CDR3 DNA follows: TGTGCCAGCAGTGGGACAGGGCGAAAGGCTTTCTTT. It codes for CASSGTGRKAFF. V gene TRBV12-3 or TRBV12-4 combines with J gene TRBJ1-1; TRBD1 matches at 9 bases. The CDR3 has 12 residues. The ends lost 5 bases at V and 11 bases at J; junction bases unmatched: 6.

CDR3 amino acids: CASSTRDYQETQYF. CDR3 sequence (DNA): TGTGCCAGTAGTACCCGGGACTATCAAGAGACCCAGTACTTC. The chain links TRBV19 to TRBJ2-5; 7 nucleotides line up with TRBD2. Losses at the gene ends were 4 bases for V and 2 bases for J; bases not matched to a gene: 4. There are 14 residues in the CDR3. Germline V CDR1 and CDR2: LNHDA, SQIVND (reference sequence).

There are many counts of this clonotype. This chain links TRBV7-2 with TRBJ1-2; D may be TRBD1 (6 bases). The CDR3 extends over 10 amino acids. In germline, CDR1 is SGHTA, CDR2 FQGNSA. Trimming took off 9 bases at V and 7 bases at J, with 9 bases between the two ends. This CDR3 reads CARGGLGYTF. Written as DNA, the CDR3 is TGTGCCAGGGGGGGGCTTGGCTACACCTTC.

This clonotype was detected only a few times. Written as DNA, the CDR3 is TGTGCCAGCAGCCGCAGTATGGGAGGGGCGAGGGAGCAGTACTTC. This translates into CASSRSMGGAREQYF. The V and J genes are TRBV7-9 and TRBJ2-7; 7 nucleotides line up with TRBD2. CDR3 length equals 15 residues. From germline, CDR1 is SEHNR and CDR2 FQNEAQ (reference sequence). J was trimmed by 7 bases and V by 5 bases; bases with no gene match: 14.

This clonotype was observed a few times. The rearrangement uses TRBV24-1 and TRBJ2-3; D is uncertain. V lost 2 bases to trimming and J lost 12 bases, with 8 bases between them. This CDR3 region has 11 residues. Germline V gene data show CDR1 as KGHDR and CDR2 as SFDVKD. The CDR3 DNA reads TGTGCCACCAGTGATTCGTGGTCCCAGTATTTT. Protein: CATSDSWSQYF.

This clonotype was detected only a few times. Here the CDR3 DNA reads TGTGCCAGCAAATTATCCCCAGGGGCGGGCAATCAGCCCCAGCATTTT. Its protein is CASKLSPGAGNQPQHF. The chain uses TRBV28 and TRBJ1-5; weak D call: TRBD1 (6 bases). The germline V gene encodes CDR1 MDHEN and CDR2 SYDVKM. This CDR3 is 16 amino acids long. V lost 7 bases to trimming and J lost 2 bases, with 18 bases between them.

The chain joins TRBV9 to TRBJ2-5; 11 bases line up with TRBD2. This CDR3 comprises 17 residues. Germline V CDR1 and CDR2: SGDLS, YYNGEE. The V segment lost 3 bases and the J segment 4 bases; nucleotides outside the gene matches: 11. CDR3 nucleotides: TGTGCCAGCAGCGGAGGAAGGCTAGCGGGAGGTGGAGAGACCCAGTACTTC. Residues: CASSGGRLAGGGETQYF.

The rearrangement links TRBV3-1 to TRBJ2-7, with a weak D call TRBD1 (5 bases). The length of the CDR3 is 13 residues. Germline-derived CDR1 and CDR2 are LGHDT and YNNKEL (reference sequence). V lost 10 bases to trimming and J lost 6 bases, with 19 bases between them. The CDR3 spells CATSDSRDGEQYF. The CDR3 nucleotides read TGTGCCACCAGTGATAGCAGGGATGGCGAGCAGTACTTC.

In this sample, this clonotype turned up a few times. The chain is built from TRBV7-9 and TRBJ2-1; either TRBD1 or TRBD2 may fit D (5 bases each). The CDR3 has 19 residues. The V end lost 2 bases, the J end lost 2 bases, and 22 bases lay between the germline ends. CDR1 and CDR2 from the germline V gene are SEHNR and FQNEAQ (reference sequence). This chain's CDR3 is CASSLRQATEWGTYNEQFF. The CDR3, as DNA: TGTGCCAGCAGCTTACGTCAAGCTACCGAATGGGGGACCTACAATGAGCAGTTCTTC.

Many counts were recorded for this clonotype. The chain combines TRBV12-3 or TRBV12-4 with TRBJ1-2; D is perhaps TRBD1 (6 bases). There are 15 residues in the CDR3. V shed 2 bases and J shed 3 bases, with 13 bases lying between them. CDR3 DNA: TGTGCCAGCAGTTTAATAGGACAGCAGTACTATGGCTACACCTTC. Translation gives CASSLIGQQYYGYTF.

The table lists this clonotype with many counts. The chain links TRBV7-9 to TRBJ2-3; no firm D call. Trimming took 4 bases from V and 5 from J, leaving 13 bases between them. Germline CDR1 and CDR2: SEHNR and FQNEAQ (reference sequence). The CDR3 sequence is 14 residues long. CDR3 sequence: CASSSGEWGDTQYF. Here the CDR3 DNA reads TGTGCCAGCAGCTCCGGAGAGTGGGGAGATACGCAGTATTTT.

This clonotype was recorded at least ten times. J is TRBJ1-5 and V is TRBV5-8; 9 bases agree with TRBD1. The CDR3 consists of 14 residues. Unmatched junction bases numbered 5, after V lost 3 bases and J lost 7 bases. Germline V gives CDR1 SGHTS, CDR2 YDEGEE. DNA of the CDR3: TGTGCCAGCAGCTCCGGGACAGGGTTGCAGCCCCAGCATTTT. Its protein product is CASSSGTGLQPQHF.

This clonotype was counted at least ten times. The CDR3 protein is CSATNRGAGLDNEQFF. The CDR3 coding sequence is TGCAGTGCGACAAACAGGGGGGCCGGGTTGGACAATGAGCAGTTCTTC. V usage is TRBV20-1 and J usage is TRBJ2-1; 8 positions match TRBD1. V lost 6 bases and J lost 5; bases outside the gene matches: 15. CDR1 DFQATT and CDR2 SNEGSKA come from the germline V gene (reference sequence). The CDR3 has 16 amino acids.

This clonotype was seen many times. The chain carries TRBV18 and TRBJ2-3; D unresolved. V lost 3 bases to trimming and J lost 11 bases, with 15 bases between them. The CDR3 is 13 amino acids. CDR1 KGHSH and CDR2 LQKENI come from the germline V gene. The CDR3 here is CASSPRGRYMQYF. The DNA for the CDR3 is TGTGCCAGCTCACCCCGAGGCAGGTATATGCAGTATTTT.

This clonotype was seen many times. The rearrangement joins TRBV28 to TRBJ2-1; 8 bases are shared with TRBD2. The CDR3 consists of 15 residues. Germline loops: CDR1 MDHEN, CDR2 SYDVKM. V was clipped by 7 bases and J by 8 bases; unmatched bases: 13. In DNA, the CDR3 is TGTGCCAGCAACGTCGGGAGGGCCCCTACGGATGAGCAGTTCTTC. Translating gives CASNVGRAPTDEQFF.

This clonotype appeared many times. The CDR3 spells CASSQDVRISYNEQFF. The CDR3 bases are TGTGCCAGCAGCCAAGACGTGCGGATCTCCTACAATGAGCAGTTCTTC. The gene calls are TRBV3-1 and TRBJ2-1; D call uncertain. Trimming shortened V by 0 bases and J by 0 bases, and 9 bases separated the two germline ends. The CDR3 is 16 amino acids. Germline loops: CDR1 LGHDT, CDR2 YNNKEL (reference sequence).